This is a list of T cell receptor beta chains from one sample in a study of beta chain features in type 1 diabetes. TCRdb's copy holds only in-frame clones and misses some; the assay was immunoSEQ multiplex PCR. Of some 350,000 clones in the sample, about 13% are singletons; the top ten hold roughly 0.015%. The sequenced sample was naive CD4+ T cells from blood. These receptors all come from a young woman with type 1 diabetes. The CDR3 runs from the conserved cysteine through the conserved F or W. D genes are given only for firm matches. Where a row states a size, it is once, few, many or the class of an expanded clone; other rows omit it.

D gene	V gene	clone size	J gene	CDR3 protein	CDR3 DNA
-	TRBV6-6	-	TRBJ2-5	CASSLGLAETQYF	TGTGCCAGCAGCCTCGGGCTAGCAGAGACCCAGTACTTC
-	TRBV19	few	TRBJ1-1	CASNRQINTEAFF	TGTGCCAGTAATCGACAGATAAACACTGAAGCTTTCTTT
-	TRBV30	few	TRBJ1-4	CAWSGTTGEKLFF	TGTGCCTGGAGCGGGACCACAGGGGAAAAACTGTTTTTT
TRBD1	TRBV18	-	TRBJ2-2	CASLRDSHTGELFF	TGTGCCAGCCTCCGGGACAGCCACACCGGGGAGCTGTTTTTT
-	TRBV7-2	-	TRBJ2-3	CASSSQVTDTQYF	TGTGCCAGCAGCTCGCAGGTGACAGATACGCAGTATTTT
-	TRBV4-3	-	TRBJ2-2	CASTLEAGTTGELFF	TGCGCCAGCACCCTTGAGGCGGGAACCACCGGGGAGCTGTTTTTT
-	TRBV5-4	few	TRBJ2-6	CASSLDSLAGANVLTF	TGTGCCAGCAGCCTGGACAGTTTAGCTGGGGCCAACGTCCTGACTTTC
-	TRBV11-1	few	TRBJ2-6	CASSPPHSSGANVLTF	TGTGCCAGCAGCCCCCCACACAGCTCTGGGGCCAACGTCCTGACTTTC
-	TRBV5-1	few	TRBJ1-1	CASSFGMNVEAFF	TGCGCCAGCAGCTTCGGGATGAATGTTGAAGCTTTCTTT
-	TRBV11-2	-	TRBJ2-5	CASGLYQETQYF	TGTGCCAGCGGACTGTATCAAGAGACCCAGTACTTC
TRBD2	TRBV13	-	TRBJ2-5	CASNGRGETQYF	TGTGCCAGCAACGGGAGGGGGGAGACCCAGTACTTC
-	TRBV29-1	few	TRBJ1-2	CSVHQGTYGYTF	TGCAGCGTTCACCAGGGAACATATGGCTACACCTTC
TRBD2	TRBV18	-	TRBJ2-1	CASSFNTGLGREQFF	TGTGCCAGCTCCTTCAATACGGGACTAGGTCGTGAGCAGTTCTTC
-	TRBV19	few	TRBJ1-1	CASLRWNTEAFF	TGTGCCAGCCTCCGGTGGAACACTGAAGCTTTCTTT
-	TRBV18	-	TRBJ2-2	CASSPTQANTGELFF	TGTGCCAGCTCACCGACACAAGCGAACACCGGGGAGCTGTTTTTT
-	TRBV18	few	TRBJ2-2	CASSPGLNGELFF	TGTGCCAGCTCACCAGGGCTGAACGGGGAGCTGTTTTTT
TRBD1	TRBV27	few	TRBJ1-1	CASSLGRWGQGRRGAFF	TGTGCCAGCAGTTTAGGGAGGTGGGGACAGGGGCGCAGAGGGGCTTTCTTT
-	TRBV2	few	TRBJ2-7	CASSRGPWEQYF	TGTGCCAGCAGCCGCGGGCCGTGGGAGCAGTACTTC
TRBD2	TRBV7-9	few	TRBJ2-7	CASSLRGFSGSRDEQYF	TGTGCCAGCAGCTTAAGGGGTTTTAGCGGGAGTCGGGACGAGCAGTACTTC
-	TRBV7-2	-	TRBJ2-3	CASRGGADTQYF	TGTGCCAGCAGGGGGGGAGCAGATACGCAGTATTTT
-	TRBV19	few	TRBJ1-1	CASSGLWTEAFF	TGTGCCAGTAGTGGGCTCTGGACTGAAGCTTTCTTT
TRBD2	TRBV7-2	-	TRBJ2-5	CASSLGGSQGETQYF	TGTGCCAGCAGCCTGGGGGGGTCGCAGGGAGAGACCCAGTACTTC
-	TRBV7-3	-	TRBJ1-2	CASSLNRLLYGYTF	TGTGCCAGCAGCTTAAACAGGCTCCTATATGGCTACACCTTC
TRBD1	TRBV18	-	TRBJ1-1	CASSPQDRASTEAFF	TGTGCCAGCTCACCCCAGGACAGGGCGAGCACTGAAGCTTTCTTT
-	TRBV15	-	TRBJ2-2	CATSMDRENTGELFF	TGTGCCACCAGCATGGACAGAGAAAACACCGGGGAGCTGTTTTTT
-	TRBV9	few	TRBJ2-6	CASSVGWGQPSGANVLTF	TGTGCCAGCAGCGTAGGGTGGGGACAACCCTCTGGGGCCAACGTCCTGACTTTC
-	TRBV7-2	-	TRBJ2-7	CASSLGEASEAFRHEQYF	TGTGCCAGCAGCTTAGGGGAGGCGTCGGAGGCCTTCCGCCACGAGCAGTACTTC
TRBD2	TRBV7-9	-	TRBJ2-1	CASSPAGLVWYNEQFF	TGTGCCAGCAGCCCAGCTGGACTAGTCTGGTACAATGAGCAGTTCTTC
TRBD2	TRBV12-5	-	TRBJ2-1	CASALGLAGVPSYNEQFF	TGTGCTAGTGCCCTCGGACTAGCGGGAGTCCCCTCCTACAATGAGCAGTTCTTC
TRBD1	TRBV27	few	TRBJ1-1	CASSSDRVRVTEAFF	TGTGCCAGCAGTTCGGACAGGGTCCGGGTCACTGAAGCTTTCTTT
-	TRBV5-1	few	TRBJ2-1	CASSSYSWSSYNEQFF	TGCGCCAGCAGCTCCTACTCCTGGAGCTCCTACAATGAGCAGTTCTTC
TRBD2	TRBV29-1	few	TRBJ2-7	CSVEDKTSRSSYEQYF	TGCAGCGTTGAAGACAAGACTAGCAGGAGCTCCTACGAGCAGTACTTC
TRBD1	TRBV5-5	few	TRBJ2-7	CASSWTGVVYEQYF	TGTGCCAGCAGCTGGACAGGAGTGGTCTACGAGCAGTACTTC
TRBD2	TRBV5-1	few	TRBJ2-5	CASSGWTSEQETQYF	TGCGCCAGCAGCGGATGGACTAGCGAACAAGAGACCCAGTACTTC
-	TRBV19	-	TRBJ1-5	CASSIERGGNQPQHF	TGTGCCAGTAGTATAGAAAGGGGGGGGAATCAGCCCCAGCATTTT
TRBD2	TRBV18	-	TRBJ2-2	CASSPIGTSGELFF	TGTGCCAGCTCACCCATCGGGACTAGCGGGGAGCTGTTTTTT
TRBD2	TRBV13	-	TRBJ2-3	CASSRRTSGRKSTDTQYF	TGTGCCAGCAGCCGACGGACTAGCGGGAGGAAGAGCACAGATACGCAGTATTTT
-	TRBV5-6	-	TRBJ1-2	CASSGEPGGGYTF	TGTGCCAGCAGCGGAGAGCCGGGGGGAGGCTACACCTTC
-	TRBV19	-	TRBJ2-2	CASSIANGELFF	TGTGCCAGTAGTATAGCTAACGGGGAGCTGTTTTTT
-	TRBV7-9	few	TRBJ2-1	CASSVAEGAWNEQFF	TGTGCCAGCAGCGTCGCGGAGGGGGCATGGAATGAGCAGTTCTTC
TRBD1	TRBV30	few	TRBJ2-6	CAWDRQGLSGANVLTF	TGTGCCTGGGACCGACAGGGTCTCTCTGGGGCCAACGTCCTGACTTTC
TRBD2	TRBV7-2	few	TRBJ2-7	CASSMTSGREQYF	TGTGCCAGCAGCATGACTAGCGGGCGGGAGCAGTACTTC
-	TRBV28	few	TRBJ2-2	CASTASEGVNTGELFF	TGTGCCAGCACCGCATCAGAAGGAGTGAACACCGGGGAGCTGTTTTTT
TRBD2	TRBV6-5	-	TRBJ2-3	CASSFSGSPDTQYF	TGTGCCAGCAGCTTTAGCGGGAGCCCAGATACGCAGTATTTT
-	TRBV29-1	-	TRBJ1-2	CSVKQGFDYGYTF	TGCAGCGTCAAACAGGGTTTTGATTATGGCTACACCTTC
TRBD2	TRBV4-1	few	TRBJ2-3	CASSQGGTGGDGDTQYF	TGCGCCAGCAGCCAAGGGGGGACGGGAGGGGATGGAGATACGCAGTATTTT
-	TRBV27	few	TRBJ1-1	CASSFIGGTEAFF	TGTGCCAGCAGTTTTATCGGAGGCACTGAAGCTTTCTTT
TRBD1	TRBV23-1	many	TRBJ2-7	CASRWADRGPHEQYF	TGCGCCAGCAGATGGGCGGACAGGGGGCCCCACGAGCAGTACTTC
TRBD1	TRBV30	few	TRBJ1-1	CAWSRDRVTEAFF	TGTGCCTGGAGCCGGGACAGGGTGACTGAAGCTTTCTTT